This T cell receptor gamma chain was observed in a study of γδ T cells in repeated Plasmodium falciparum infection. Each sorted gammadelta sample had TRG and TRD chains sequenced. TCRdb re-called the multiplex PCR reads with CATT. The profile covers around 24,000 gamma-chain clones, with 3% appearing a single time and roughly a third taken by the ten largest. In its sample, this clone was seen many times. A far larger clone is a single base away, which makes a read error likely. Vgamma9/Vdelta2+ and Vdelta2-negative gammadelta T cells were flow-sorted from PBMC for bulk sequencing. The CDR3 spans 19 residues. CDR1 and CDR2 from the germline V gene are EGSTGY and YDSYTSSV.

The sequence was collected from a pool of human donors (malaria-infected and uninfected, not separated). The sample consisted of gamma-delta T cells from blood. The V call is TRGV4, the J call TRGJ1 or TRGJ2. The CDR3 DNA reads as TGTGCCACCTGGGATGGACTAGAGTGGATGCACGATTCTTATTGTAAGAAACTCTTT. Amino acid sequence: CATWDGLEWMHDSYCKKLF.